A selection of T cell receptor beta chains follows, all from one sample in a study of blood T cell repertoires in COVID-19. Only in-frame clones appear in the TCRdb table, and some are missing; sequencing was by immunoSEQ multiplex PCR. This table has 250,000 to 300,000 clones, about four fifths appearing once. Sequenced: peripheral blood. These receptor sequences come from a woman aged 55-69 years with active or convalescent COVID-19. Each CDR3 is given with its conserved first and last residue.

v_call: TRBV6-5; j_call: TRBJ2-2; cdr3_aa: CASSRTSGGSGELFF
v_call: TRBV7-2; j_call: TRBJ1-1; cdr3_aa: CASSSDRGRGSTEAFF
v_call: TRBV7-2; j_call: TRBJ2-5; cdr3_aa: CASSLAGTSGQETQYF
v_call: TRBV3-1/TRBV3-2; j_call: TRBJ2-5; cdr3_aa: CASSQGARETQYF
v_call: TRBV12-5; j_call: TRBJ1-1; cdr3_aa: CASGLVRSAGMPEAFF
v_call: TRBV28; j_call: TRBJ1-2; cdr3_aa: CASAPLLWGYTF
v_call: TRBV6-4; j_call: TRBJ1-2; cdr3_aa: CASSDSRQGQGYTF
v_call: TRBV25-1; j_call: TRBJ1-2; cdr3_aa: CASSWDSGYGYTF
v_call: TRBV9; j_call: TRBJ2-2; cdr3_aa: CASSVGGGELFF
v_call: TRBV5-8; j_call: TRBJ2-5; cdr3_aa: CASSSGRRGGVIETQYF
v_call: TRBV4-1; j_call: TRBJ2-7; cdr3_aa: CASSQGLAGAPYEQYF
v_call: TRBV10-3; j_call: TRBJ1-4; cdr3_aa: CAIRAGTGGNEKLFF
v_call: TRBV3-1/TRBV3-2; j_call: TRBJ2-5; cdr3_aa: CASSQDMTQGASETQYF
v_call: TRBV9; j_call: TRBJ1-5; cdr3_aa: CASSVEGSGNQPQHF
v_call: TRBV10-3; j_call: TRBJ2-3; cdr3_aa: CAISRGTSGPRSTDTQYF
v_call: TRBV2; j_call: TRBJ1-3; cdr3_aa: CASIPGGSDTIYF
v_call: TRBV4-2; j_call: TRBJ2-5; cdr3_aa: CASSREAGLPYQETQYF
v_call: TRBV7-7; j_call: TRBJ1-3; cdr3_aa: CASSLWQNKISGNTIYF
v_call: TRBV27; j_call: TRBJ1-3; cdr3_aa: CASSRTGGSGNTIYF
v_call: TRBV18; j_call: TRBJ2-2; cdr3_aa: CASSPSRQGGTGELFF
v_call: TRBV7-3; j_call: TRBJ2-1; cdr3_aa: CASSLNLAGIYNEQFF
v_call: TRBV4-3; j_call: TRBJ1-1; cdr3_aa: CASSQLTGSVNTEAFF
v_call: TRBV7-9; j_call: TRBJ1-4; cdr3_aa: CASSPPGRDNEKLFF
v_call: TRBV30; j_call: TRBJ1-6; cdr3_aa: CAWSVPFDRARSPLHF
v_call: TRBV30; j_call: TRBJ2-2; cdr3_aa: CAWRDRGQSTGELFF
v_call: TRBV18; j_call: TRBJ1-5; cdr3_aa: CASSTGQAGNQPQHF
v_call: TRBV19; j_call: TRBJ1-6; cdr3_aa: CASGTGGNSPLHF
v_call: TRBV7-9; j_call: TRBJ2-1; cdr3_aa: CASSFLGWGQVYNEQFF
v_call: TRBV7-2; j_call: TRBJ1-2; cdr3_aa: CASSLGGQGVFGGYTF